Below, one TCR beta chain is given with its context. Authors' processing steps: Estimation of nucleated cell counts relied on the amplification of reference gene primers. Some clones are missing from TCRdb's copy, which holds only in-frame ones; the method was immunoSEQ multiplex PCR. V, J and clone size derive from that table, while D and trimming were established from the DNA sequence. The table records fewer than 400,000 clones, 80% to 90% of them present only once. These data come from a study of blood T cell repertoires in COVID-19. This CDR3 is 11 amino acids long. Germline loops: CDR1 SNHLY, CDR2 FYNNEI. V lost 5 bases and J lost 7, with 9 bases in between.

The sample comprised PBMCs or T cells enriched from blood (not recorded which). V and J are TRBV2 and TRBJ2-7; D perhaps matches TRBD2 (5 bases). The source of this sequence is a man aged 25 to 40 who had recovered from COVID-19. DNA of the CDR3: TGTGCCAGCAGTAGAGGCGGGGAGCAGTACTTC. This encodes CASSRGGEQYF.